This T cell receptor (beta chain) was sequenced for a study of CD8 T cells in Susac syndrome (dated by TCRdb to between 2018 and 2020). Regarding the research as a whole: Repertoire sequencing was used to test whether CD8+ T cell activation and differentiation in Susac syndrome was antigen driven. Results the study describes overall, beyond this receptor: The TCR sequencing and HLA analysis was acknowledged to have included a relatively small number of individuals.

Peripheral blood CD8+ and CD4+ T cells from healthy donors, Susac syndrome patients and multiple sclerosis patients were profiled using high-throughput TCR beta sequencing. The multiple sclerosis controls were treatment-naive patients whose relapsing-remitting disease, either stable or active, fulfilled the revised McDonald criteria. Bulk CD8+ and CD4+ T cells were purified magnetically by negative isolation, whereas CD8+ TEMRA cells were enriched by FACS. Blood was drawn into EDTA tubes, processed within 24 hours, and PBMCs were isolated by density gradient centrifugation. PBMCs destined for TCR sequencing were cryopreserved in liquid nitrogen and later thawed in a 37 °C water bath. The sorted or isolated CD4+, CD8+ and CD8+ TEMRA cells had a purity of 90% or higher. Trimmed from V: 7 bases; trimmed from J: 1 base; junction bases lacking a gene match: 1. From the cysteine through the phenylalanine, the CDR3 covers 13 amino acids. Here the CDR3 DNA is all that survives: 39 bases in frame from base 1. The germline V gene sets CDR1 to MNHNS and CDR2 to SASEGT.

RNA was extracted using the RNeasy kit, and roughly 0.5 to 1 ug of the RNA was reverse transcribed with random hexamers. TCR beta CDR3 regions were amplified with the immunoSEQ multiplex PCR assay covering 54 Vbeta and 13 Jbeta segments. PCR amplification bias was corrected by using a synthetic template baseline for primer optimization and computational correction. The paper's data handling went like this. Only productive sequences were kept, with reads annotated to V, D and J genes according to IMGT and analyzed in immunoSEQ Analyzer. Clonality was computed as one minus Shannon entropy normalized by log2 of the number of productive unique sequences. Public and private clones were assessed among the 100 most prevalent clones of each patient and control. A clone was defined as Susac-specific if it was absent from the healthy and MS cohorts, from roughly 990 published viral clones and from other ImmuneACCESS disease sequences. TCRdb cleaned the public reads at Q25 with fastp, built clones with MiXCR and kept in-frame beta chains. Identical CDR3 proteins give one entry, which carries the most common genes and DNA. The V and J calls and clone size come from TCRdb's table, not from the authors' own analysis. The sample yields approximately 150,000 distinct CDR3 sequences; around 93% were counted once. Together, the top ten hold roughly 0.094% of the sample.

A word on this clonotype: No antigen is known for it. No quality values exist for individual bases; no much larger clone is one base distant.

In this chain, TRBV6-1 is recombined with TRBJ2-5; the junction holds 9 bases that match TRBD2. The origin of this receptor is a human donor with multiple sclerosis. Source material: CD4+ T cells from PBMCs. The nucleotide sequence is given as TGTGCCAGCAAGACTAGCGGCCAAGAGACCCAGTACTTC. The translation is CASKTSGQETQYF.